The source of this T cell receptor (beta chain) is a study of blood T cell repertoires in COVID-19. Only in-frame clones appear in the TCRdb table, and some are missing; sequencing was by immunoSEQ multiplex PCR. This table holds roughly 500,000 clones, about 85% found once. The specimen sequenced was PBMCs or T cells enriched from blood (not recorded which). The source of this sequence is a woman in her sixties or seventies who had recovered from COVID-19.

Here the CDR3 reads CASSFQTGATGNTIYF. As DNA, the CDR3 is TGTGCCAGTAGTTTCCAGACAGGGGCAACTGGAAACACCATATATTTT. The chain uses TRBV19 and TRBJ1-3; 8 bases align to TRBD1. The CDR3 covers 16 residues. V trimming: 5 bases; J trimming: 2 bases; junction bases outside the gene matches: 8. The V gene's germline CDR1 is LNHDA and CDR2 SQIVND (reference sequence).